This TCR beta chain is drawn from a study of follicular helper T cells after annual influenza vaccination. This CDR3 contains 15 residues. J was trimmed by 1 base and V by 3 bases; bases with no gene match: 2. CDR1 is SGHNT and CDR2 is YYREEE in the germline V gene (reference sequence). The method was immunoSEQ multiplex PCR; TCRdb's version includes in-frame clones alone and lacks a portion of them. The top ten hold about 0.74% of the sample, which has approximately 5,500 clones, about 82% seen once. The time point was: 2015-2016 season, pre-vaccination. Of note for this clone: Its antigen is not identified.

Study results and limitations: Each annual vaccination recalled recurring oligoclonal ICOS+CD38+ cTfh clonotypes.

Source: CXCR5- memory CD4+ T cells sorted from blood, taken on the day of influenza vaccination. The receptor's source is an adult who received the influenza vaccine. V usage is TRBV5-4 and J usage is TRBJ1-4, with 8 nucleotides matching TRBD1. The CDR3 sequence: CASSSGGGTNEKLFF. In nucleotides, the CDR3 is TGTGCCAGCAGCTCAGGGGGCGGAACTAATGAAAAACTGTTTTTT.